This TCR beta chain is from a study of blood T cell repertoires in COVID-19 (dated by TCRdb to 2020 to 2021). Looking at the study overall: Recovered participants in ImmuneRACE Cohort 3 were defined by two consecutive negative NP/OP PCR tests, clearance by a healthcare professional, or resolution of symptoms. Samples from collaborators originated in the United States, Italy and Spain and spanned both the acute and convalescent phases of COVID-19. The material from the prospective study consisted of cDNA or gDNA derived from T cells, B-cell-depleted T cells, or PBMCs. The dataset comprised deeply sampled blood TCRbeta repertoires from subjects exposed to, actively infected with, or recovered from COVID-19. The repertoires were released in a freely available public database intended as a resource for research on the immune response to SARS-CoV-2. Samples came from the ongoing ImmuneRACE study (first 160 participants) plus 1,254 subjects from 6 global collaborators. The sample metadata nearly always contained a de-identified subject ID, COVID-19 status, age in years and sex. Where available, HLA class I and class II types were taken from metadata supplied by the sample provider and were not determined by assay-based typing.

As concerns this clone: Its target antigen remains unknown. Base qualities were left out, and no much larger clone turns up one base away.

CDR1 and CDR2 are read off the germline V gene as KGHDR and SFDVKD. The germline V end is reduced by 4 bases and the J end by 5 bases; junction bases left unmatched: 6. Including the terminal cysteine and phenylalanine, the CDR3 comprises 15 residues. Just CDR3 DNA is preserved here, 45 bases in frame from base 1. In the prospective study, participants were 18 to 89 years old, resided in about two dozen geographic areas of the United States, and were enrolled through a virtual design. Cohort assignment in the prospective study relied on participant-reported clinical history from a screening survey and a study questionnaire. Mobile phlebotomists in the prospective study collected whole blood, serum and a nasopharyngeal or oropharyngeal swab from every participant. Additional blood draws and questionnaires over a 2-month period could optionally be provided by prospective study participants. Before DNA extraction, blood samples from the prospective study were shipped at room temperature or frozen.

TCRbeta CDR3 regions were amplified from genomic DNA using the immunoSEQ Assay, a bias-controlled multiplex PCR. The original methods were these. Nucleated cell counts per sample were estimated from amplification of reference gene primers within the assay. To quantify the absolute abundance of each unique TCRbeta CDR3 rearrangement, sequence reads were collapsed and filtered. For each sample, productive Simpson clonality was calculated as the square root of Simpson's diversity index over productive rearrangements. This is the immuneACCESS table as TCRdb keeps it, with only in-frame sequences that have V and J called. A part of the clones is gone; compared with another copy, unresolved V genes explain less than half, and the rest is unexplained. D and trimming were read from the DNA, whereas the V and J calls and clone size are those reported in that table. This sample holds some 200,000 clones; approximately 87% were observed only once. Roughly 3.3% of the sample lies in the top ten.

Here is what the overall study found, with its caveats: Clinical and demographic metadata were provided uncurated, with the amount varying by source and participant.

Sequenced: PBMCs or T cells enriched from blood (not recorded which). The chain links TRBV24-1 with TRBJ2-5, and 10 junctional nucleotides match TRBD2. This clonotype originated in a woman aged 50 to 60 in a cohort exposed to, infected with or recovered from COVID-19 (not recorded which). The CDR3 sequence is CATSDPAGGRETQYF. At the DNA level, the sequence is TGTGCCACCAGTGACCCAGCGGGGGGGCGGGAGACCCAGTACTTC.